The 5 T cell receptor beta chains given below trace back to one sample, sequenced in a study of T cells in Graves' hyperthyroidism and ophthalmopathy. There were TCR beta CDR3 regions amplified from RNA transcripts. The TCR CDR3 was amplified in a first-round RT-PCR using the HTBI primer set. TCRdb analysed the multiplex PCR reads with MiXCR anew, one entry per CDR3 protein. The repertoire holds a few hundred thousand distinct CDR3 sequences, with approximately 14% as singletons. The sequenced sample was blood. These receptors were obtained from a woman aged 30 to 39 with Graves' hyperthyroidism.

The V call is TRBV13, the J call TRBJ2-5, with 8 bases that match TRBD1. The CDR3 loop spans 17 amino acids. The germline V gene encodes CDR1 PRHDT and CDR2 FYEKMQ (reference sequence). V shed 4 bases, J shed 5 bases, and the junction held 15 bases outside the gene matches. The CDR3 here is CASSSNINPGGRETQYF. For the CDR3, the DNA is TGTGCCAGCAGCTCAAACATCAATCCAGGGGGCCGGGAGACCCAGTACTTC.

In this sample, this clonotype turned up many times. This rearrangement joins TRBV29-1 to TRBJ1-1, with D possibly TRBD1 on 5 matching bases. The CDR3 has 14 amino acids. With 1 base removed from V and 2 bases from J, the gap between germline ends came to 11 bases. The germline gives CDR1 SQVTM, CDR2 ANQGSEA. The CDR3 nucleotides read TGCAGCGTTGAAGCGGGGCGAACAAACACTGAAGCTTTCTTT. Protein: CSVEAGRTNTEAFF.

This clonotype was counted many times. The chain is built from TRBV27 and TRBJ2-7, with a tentative D call TRBD2 (5 bases). The germline V gene encodes CDR1 MNHEY and CDR2 SMNVEV (reference sequence). V was shortened by 5 bases and J by 6 bases, with 11 bases between the two germline ends. The CDR3 is 12 residues long. The CDR3 reads CASSPGLGEQYF. Written as DNA, the CDR3 is TGTGCCAGCAGTCCAGGACTGGGCGAGCAGTACTTC.

The chain recombines TRBV7-9 with TRBJ1-2; D remains ambiguous. This CDR3 is built from 17 residues. Germline values: CDR1 SEHNR, CDR2 FQNEAQ (reference sequence). V was shortened by 4 bases and J by 8 bases, with 26 bases between the two germline ends. The chain's CDR3 is CASSSTSARATQQGYTF. The DNA of the CDR3 is TGTGCCAGCAGCTCGACTAGCGCCCGGGCTACGCAGCAGGGCTACACCTTC.

V usage is TRBV27 and J usage is TRBJ2-3, with 7 bases aligning to TRBD1. There are 12 residues in the CDR3. Germline CDR1 is MNHEY and CDR2 is SMNVEV (reference sequence). The trim removed 3 bases at V and 9 bases at J, leaving 3 bases unmatched. The CDR3 nucleotides are TGTGCCAGCAGTTTCGGGGACAGAACGCAGTATTTT. Translating it yields CASSFGDRTQYF.